What follows are 20 T cell receptor beta chains derived from one specimen sequenced in a study of T cell responses to AZD1222 COVID-19 vaccine (dated by TCRdb to about 2021). The sample's time point label is to be understood as: about 28 days (+/-7) after the second vaccine dose. The treatment or condition label, read with the paper, signifies: meningococcal conjugate vaccine given as trial control. Library prep was done by the immunoSEQ multiplex PCR assay. The immuneACCESS repertoire file appears here via TCRdb, limited to in-frame rearrangements. These files lack a portion of the clones; in checked studies, under half of the deficit traces to unresolved V genes, and the cause of the others is not known. For this sample the table gives about 200,000 clones, of which around 90% were detected only once. The ten largest account for about 3.5% of the sample. Source: peripheral blood, taken 28 days after the second dose of the MenACWY control vaccine. The receptors were gathered from an adult who received the MenACWY meningococcal vaccine as a control.

The chain employs TRBV15 and TRBJ2-5; 7 bases match TRBD1. V lost 1 base and J lost 1; bases outside the gene matches: 6. The CDR3 runs 16 residues. Germline CDR1 LNHNV, CDR2 YYDKDF (reference sequence). CDR3 sequence reads: CATSRVPGTVQETQYF. The CDR3 nucleotides read TGTGCCACCAGCAGAGTTCCCGGGACAGTCCAAGAGACCCAGTACTTC.

This sequence joins TRBV9 and TRBJ1-2, with 7 bases identical to TRBD1. The CDR3 contains 15 residues. V shed 0 bases and J 6 bases; nucleotides not matched to a gene: 8. Germline V gene lookup returns CDR1 SGDLS and CDR2 YYNGEE. DNA of the CDR3: TGTGCCAGCAGCGTAGGGGGTAGGGGGCAAGATGGCTACACCTTC. As protein: CASSVGGRGQDGYTF.

The CDR3 coding sequence is TGTGCCAGCATTCCGACTAGCGAGTACAATGAGCAGTTCTTC. Residues: CASIPTSEYNEQFF. V is TRBV5-8 and J is TRBJ2-1; 8 nucleotides agree with TRBD2. This CDR3 contains 14 residues. Germline V gene lookup returns CDR1 SGHTS and CDR2 YDEGEE. After removal of 6 bases from V and 4 bases from J, the junction contained 6 bases not matched to a gene.

The rearrangement uses TRBV29-1 and TRBJ1-2, with unresolved D. CDR1 is SQVTM, CDR2 ANQGSEA, per germline. The V end was cut by 2 bases, the J end by 0 bases, with 4 bases between. This CDR3 has 12 amino acids. In DNA form, the CDR3 reads TGCAGCGTTGAAAGGCCTAACTATGGCTACACCTTC. It specifies CSVERPNYGYTF. The entire variable domain, with the rest obtained from reference TRBV29-1 and TRBJ1-2, is as follows: SAVISQKPSRDICQRGTSLTIQCQVDSQVTMMFWYRQQPGQSLTLIATANQGSEATYESGFVIDKFPISRPNLTFSTLTVSNMSPEDSSIYLCSVERPNYGYTFGSGTRLTVV.

The chain carries TRBV10-3 and TRBJ2-7, with D tentatively TRBD2 (6 bases). V lost 4 bases to trimming and J lost 3 bases, with 13 bases between them. Per germline, CDR1 ENHRY and CDR2 SYGVKD. The CDR3 is made up of 14 amino acids. CDR3 nucleotide sequence: TGTGCCATCAGTGGGTCGGGAGTTGGCTACGAGCAGTACTTC. Residues: CAISGSGVGYEQYF.

The chain combines TRBV5-6 with TRBJ2-7; maybe TRBD2 (6 bases). CDR3 length: 15 residues. Germline lookup yields CDR1 SGHDT and CDR2 YYEEEE. Deletions cut 6 bases from V and 7 bases from J, with 23 bases between. CDR3: CASTSDVAERREQYF. The DNA of the CDR3 is TGTGCCAGCACCTCGGATGTAGCGGAGAGGAGGGAGCAGTACTTC.

The rearrangement uses TRBV19 and TRBJ1-2; D is uncertain. The germline V gene encodes CDR1 LNHDA and CDR2 SQIVND (reference sequence). V was cut by 5 bases and J by 6 bases, with 19 bases left in between. The CDR3 totals 15 residues. In DNA, the CDR3 is TGTGCCAGTAGTCCCGATAAGGGAGTGTTCAATGGCTACACCTTC. It yields the protein CASSPDKGVFNGYTF.

This chain uses TRBV24-1 with TRBJ1-2; no definite D call. The CDR3 is 14 residues long. Deletions cut 5 bases from V and 3 bases from J, with 12 bases between. Germline V CDR1 and CDR2: KGHDR, SFDVKD. For the CDR3, the DNA is TGTGCCACCAGTGCCCCCGGGGAGCACTATGGCTACACCTTC. This sequence encodes CATSAPGEHYGYTF.

The J gene is TRBJ1-2, the V gene TRBV6-5; D uncertain. Per germline, CDR1 MNHEY and CDR2 SVGAGI. This CDR3 is 13 amino acids long. Trimming stripped 2 bases from V and 8 bases from J, with 12 bases between. Written as DNA, the CDR3 is TGTGCCAGCAGTTACACGGGGTCGGGAGGCTACACCTTC. Its translation: CASSYTGSGGYTF.

This sequence joins TRBV4-2 and TRBJ1-6; D is perhaps TRBD1 (5 bases). The CDR3 contains 16 residues. V lost 1 base and J lost 8, with 15 bases in between. The germline V gene encodes CDR1 LGHNA and CDR2 YNFKEQ. CDR3 in DNA: TGTGCCAGCAGCCAAGCAGGGCTCCGGGGGGATTCACCCCTCCACTTT. Its translation: CASSQAGLRGDSPLHF.

This chain joins TRBV12-3 or TRBV12-4 and TRBJ1-2; no reliable D call. This CDR3 is 13 amino acids long. V was trimmed by 0 bases and J by 7 bases, leaving 9 bases between them. CDR3 protein: CASSLALSAGYTF. The CDR3 DNA is TGTGCCAGCAGTTTAGCGCTAAGTGCTGGCTACACCTTC.

The chain employs TRBV6-5 and TRBJ1-4, with TRBD1 as a possible D gene (6 bases). The germline V gene has CDR1 MNHEY and CDR2 SVGAGI. This CDR3 has 14 residues. The V end lost 6 bases, the J end lost 7 bases, and 15 bases lay between the germline ends. CDR3 in DNA: TGTGCCAGCAGACTACAGGGCCGTGCTGAAAAACTGTTTTTT. Protein product: CASRLQGRAEKLFF.

The V gene is TRBV7-2, the J gene TRBJ2-1; D gene ambiguous. With 5 bases removed from V and 1 base from J, the gap between germline ends came to 21 bases. Germline V lookup: CDR1 SGHTA, CDR2 FQGNSA. CDR3 length: 18 residues. The CDR3 DNA reads TGTGCCAGCAGCAGGCCCCCCGGCTCCCTAATGTCCTACAATGAGCAGTTCTTC. Its translation is CASSRPPGSLMSYNEQFF. Together with reference TRBV7-2 and TRBJ2-1, the CDR3 gives the full variable domain: GAGVSQSPSNKVTEKGKDVELRCDPISGHTALYWYRQSLGQGLEFLIYFQGNSAPDKSGLPSDRFSAERTGGSVSTLTIQRTQQEDSAVYLCASSRPPGSLMSYNEQFFGPGTRLTVL.

This chain uses TRBV2 with TRBJ2-1; D tentatively fits TRBD1 or TRBD2 (5 bases each). The CDR3 runs 15 residues. V was trimmed by 8 bases and J by 6 bases, leaving 20 bases between them. The V gene's germline CDR1 is SNHLY and CDR2 FYNNEI. CDR3 coding DNA: TGTGCCAGCGCCCCTGGGGTAGGGGACGGCAATGAGCAGTTCTTC. It translates to CASAPGVGDGNEQFF.

The J gene is TRBJ2-3, the V gene TRBV4-1; TRBD2 agrees at 8 bases. The CDR3 extends over 19 amino acids. J lost 3 bases, V lost 1 base, and 15 bases had no gene match. The germline CDR1 and CDR2 sequences are MGHRA and YSYEKL. The CDR3 nucleotides read TGCGCCAGCAGCCAAGGTACCAGCGGGAGCGGTGGAAGGACAGATACGCAGTATTTT. Protein sequence: CASSQGTSGSGGRTDTQYF.

This chain connects TRBV20-1 to TRBJ2-4; TRBD1 might be the D (5 bases). Germline CDR1 reads DFQATT; CDR2 reads SNEGSKA (reference sequence). Trimming took off 5 bases at V and 8 bases at J, with 7 bases between the two ends. The length of the CDR3 is 10 residues. This chain's CDR3 is CSAARDIQYF. The CDR3 DNA sequence: TGCAGTGCTGCCAGGGACATTCAGTACTTC.

The chain recombines TRBV7-2 with TRBJ2-7; D is possibly TRBD1 (5 bases). This CDR3 comprises 14 residues. V was shortened by 1 base and J by 3 bases, with 10 bases between the two germline ends. In germline, CDR1 is SGHTA, CDR2 FQGNSA. The CDR3 loop is CASSLGGHNYEQYF. The CDR3 bases are TGTGCCAGCAGCTTAGGGGGCCACAACTACGAGCAGTACTTC.

The gene calls are TRBV12-3 or TRBV12-4 and TRBJ1-1; D remains unclear. Trimming took 5 bases from V and 8 from J, leaving 9 bases between them. The CDR3 contains 11 residues. CDR3 loop: CASSGPGEAFF. Written as DNA, the CDR3 is TGTGCCAGCAGTGGGCCGGGAGAAGCTTTCTTT.

The chain employs TRBV20-1 and TRBJ2-7; 9 bases match TRBD2. Germline CDR1 is DFQATT and CDR2 is SNEGSKA (reference sequence). The junction had 5 bases not matched to a gene; V was cut back by 3 bases and J by 2 bases. This CDR3 is built from 14 residues. CDR3 residues: CSASTSGYTYEQYF. For the CDR3, the DNA is TGCAGTGCTAGTACTAGCGGGTATACCTACGAGCAGTACTTC.

The rearrangement links TRBV3-1 (or the pseudogene TRBV3-2) to TRBJ1-6; TRBD1 matches 8 bases. Trimming at V came to 1 base and at J to 16 bases, leaving 3 bases not matched to a gene. From germline, CDR1 is LGHDT and CDR2 YNNKEL (reference sequence). CDR3 length equals 12 residues. The CDR3 region has the DNA TGTGCCAGCAGCCAAGCGGACAGGGAACTCCACTTT. It translates to CASSQADRELHF.